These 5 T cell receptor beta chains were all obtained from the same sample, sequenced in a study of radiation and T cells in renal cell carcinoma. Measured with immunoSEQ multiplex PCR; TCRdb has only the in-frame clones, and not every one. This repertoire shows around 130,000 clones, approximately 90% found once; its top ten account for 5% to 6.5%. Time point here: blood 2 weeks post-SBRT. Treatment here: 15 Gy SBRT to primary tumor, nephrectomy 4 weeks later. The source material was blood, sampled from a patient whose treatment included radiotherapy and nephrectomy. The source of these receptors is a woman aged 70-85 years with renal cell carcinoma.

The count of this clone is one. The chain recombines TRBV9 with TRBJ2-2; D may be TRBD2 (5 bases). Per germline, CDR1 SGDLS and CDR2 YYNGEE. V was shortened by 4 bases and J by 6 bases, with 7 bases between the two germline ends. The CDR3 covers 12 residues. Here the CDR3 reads CASSKEAGELFF. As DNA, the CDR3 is TGTGCCAGCAGCAAGGAGGCCGGGGAGCTGTTTTTT.

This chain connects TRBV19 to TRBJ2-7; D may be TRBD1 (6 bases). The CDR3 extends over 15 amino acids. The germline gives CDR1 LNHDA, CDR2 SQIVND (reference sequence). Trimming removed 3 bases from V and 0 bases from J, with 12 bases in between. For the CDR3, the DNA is TGTGCCAGTAGTATTAACGGGGACACCTCCTACGAGCAGTACTTC. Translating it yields CASSINGDTSYEQYF.

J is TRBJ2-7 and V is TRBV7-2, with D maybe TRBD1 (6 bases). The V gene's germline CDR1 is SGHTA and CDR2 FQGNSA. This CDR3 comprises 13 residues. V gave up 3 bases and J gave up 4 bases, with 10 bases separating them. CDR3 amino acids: CASSFVTGYEQYF. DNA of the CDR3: TGTGCCAGCAGCTTTGTAACAGGGTACGAGCAGTACTTC.

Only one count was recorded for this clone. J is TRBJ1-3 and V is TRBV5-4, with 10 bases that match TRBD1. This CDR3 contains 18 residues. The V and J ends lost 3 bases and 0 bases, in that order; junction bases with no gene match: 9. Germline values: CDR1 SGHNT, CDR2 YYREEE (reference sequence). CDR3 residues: CASSSPKTGGHSGNTIYF. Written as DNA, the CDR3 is TGTGCCAGCAGCTCTCCGAAGACAGGGGGCCACTCTGGAAACACCATATATTTT.

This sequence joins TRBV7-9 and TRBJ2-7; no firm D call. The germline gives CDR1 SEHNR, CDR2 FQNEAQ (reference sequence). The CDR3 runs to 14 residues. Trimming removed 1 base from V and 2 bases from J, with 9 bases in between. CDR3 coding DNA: TGTGCCAGCAGCTTAGGGGCGGTTACCTACGAGCAGTACTTC. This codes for CASSLGAVTYEQYF.